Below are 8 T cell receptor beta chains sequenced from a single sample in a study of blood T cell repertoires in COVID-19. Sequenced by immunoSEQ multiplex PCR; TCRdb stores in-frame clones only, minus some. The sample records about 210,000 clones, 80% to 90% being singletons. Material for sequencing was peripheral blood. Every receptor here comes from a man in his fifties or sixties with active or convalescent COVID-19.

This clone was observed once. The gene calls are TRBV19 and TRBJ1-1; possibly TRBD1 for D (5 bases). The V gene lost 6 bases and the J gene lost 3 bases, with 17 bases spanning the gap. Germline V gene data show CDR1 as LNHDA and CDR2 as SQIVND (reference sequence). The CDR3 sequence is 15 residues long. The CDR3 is CASSLDGGSHTEAFF. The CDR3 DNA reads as TGTGCCAGTAGCTTGGATGGGGGGTCCCACACTGAAGCTTTCTTT.

CDR3 coding DNA: TGTGCCACCAGTGATTTGCTTAATCATGAGCAGTTCTTC. It specifies CATSDLLNHEQFF. This chain joins TRBV24-1 and TRBJ2-1; D not certain. V was trimmed by 0 bases and J by 8 bases, leaving 7 bases between them. CDR3 size: 13 residues. Germline CDR1 is KGHDR and CDR2 is SFDVKD.

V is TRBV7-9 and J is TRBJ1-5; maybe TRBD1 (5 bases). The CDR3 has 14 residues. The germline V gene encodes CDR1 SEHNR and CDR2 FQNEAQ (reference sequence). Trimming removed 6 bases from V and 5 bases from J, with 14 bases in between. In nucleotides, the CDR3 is TGTGCCAGCAGTACGGAGGGGTTTGATCAGCCCCAGCATTTT. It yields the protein CASSTEGFDQPQHF.

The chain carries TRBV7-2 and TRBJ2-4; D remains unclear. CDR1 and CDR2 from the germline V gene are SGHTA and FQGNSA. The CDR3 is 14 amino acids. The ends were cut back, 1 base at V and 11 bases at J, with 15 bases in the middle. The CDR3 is CASSLGGSKGVQYF. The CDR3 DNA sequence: TGTGCCAGCAGCTTAGGCGGTAGTAAAGGTGTTCAGTACTTC.

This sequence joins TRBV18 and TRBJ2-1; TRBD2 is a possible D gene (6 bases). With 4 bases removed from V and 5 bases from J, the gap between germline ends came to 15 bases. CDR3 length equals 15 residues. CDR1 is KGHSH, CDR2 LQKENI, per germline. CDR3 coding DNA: TGTGCCAGCTCACTCTCTCCGGGAGAAGACAATGAGCAGTTCTTC. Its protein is CASSLSPGEDNEQFF.

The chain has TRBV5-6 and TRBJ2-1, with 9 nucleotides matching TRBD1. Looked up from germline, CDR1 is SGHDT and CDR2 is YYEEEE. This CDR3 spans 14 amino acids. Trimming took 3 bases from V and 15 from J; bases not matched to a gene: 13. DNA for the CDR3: TGTGCCAGCAGCTGGGGAACCCGGGACAGGGCCCCGTTCTTC. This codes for CASSWGTRDRAPFF.

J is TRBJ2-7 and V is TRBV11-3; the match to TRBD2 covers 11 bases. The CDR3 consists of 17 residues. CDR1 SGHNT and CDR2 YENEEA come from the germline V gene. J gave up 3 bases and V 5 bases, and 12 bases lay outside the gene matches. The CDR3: CASSPGGTSGENYEQYF. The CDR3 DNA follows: TGTGCCAGCAGCCCGGGGGGGACTAGCGGCGAGAACTACGAGCAGTACTTC.

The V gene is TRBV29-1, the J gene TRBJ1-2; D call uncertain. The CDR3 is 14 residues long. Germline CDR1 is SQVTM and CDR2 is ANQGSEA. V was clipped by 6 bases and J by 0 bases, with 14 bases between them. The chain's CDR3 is CSVPDPGANYGYTF. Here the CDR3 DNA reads TGCAGCGTCCCGGATCCCGGGGCTAACTATGGCTACACCTTC. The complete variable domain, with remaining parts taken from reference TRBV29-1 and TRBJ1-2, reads SAVISQKPSRDICQRGTSLTIQCQVDSQVTMMFWYRQQPGQSLTLIATANQGSEATYESGFVIDKFPISRPNLTFSTLTVSNMSPEDSSIYLCSVPDPGANYGYTFGSGTRLTVV.